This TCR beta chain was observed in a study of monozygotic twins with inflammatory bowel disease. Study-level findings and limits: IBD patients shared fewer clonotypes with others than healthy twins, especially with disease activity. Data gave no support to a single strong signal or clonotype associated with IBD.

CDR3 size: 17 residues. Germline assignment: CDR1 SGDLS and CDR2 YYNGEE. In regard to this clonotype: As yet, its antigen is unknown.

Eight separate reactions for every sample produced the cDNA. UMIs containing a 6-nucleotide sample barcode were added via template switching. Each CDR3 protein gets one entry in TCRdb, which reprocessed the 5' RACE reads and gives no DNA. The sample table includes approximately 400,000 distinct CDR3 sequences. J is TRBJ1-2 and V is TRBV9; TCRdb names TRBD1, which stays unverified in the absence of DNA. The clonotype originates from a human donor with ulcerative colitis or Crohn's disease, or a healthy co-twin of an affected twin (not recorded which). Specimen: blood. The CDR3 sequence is CASSATLDAGQSAGYTF.